Each of the 22 T cell receptor beta chains below was sequenced from the same sample in a study of T cells in Graves' hyperthyroidism and ophthalmopathy. Using RNA transcripts as the source, TCR beta CDR3 regions were amplified. Primed by the HTBI set, a first-round RT-PCR was run on the TCR CDR3. TCRdb itself ran the multiplex PCR reads through MiXCR, one entry per CDR3 protein. The repertoire holds 500,000 to 600,000 distinct CDR3 sequences, with roughly 21% as singletons. Material: blood. The receptors here all came from a man between 35 and 55 years old with Graves' ophthalmopathy.

This clonotype was observed many times. This sequence joins TRBV27 and TRBJ2-3; D is undetermined. V lost 2 bases and J 2 bases, leaving 5 bases between the germline ends. The CDR3 totals 13 residues. Germline V lookup: CDR1 MNHEY, CDR2 SMNVEV (reference sequence). In nucleotides, the CDR3 is TGTGCCAGCAGTTTAAAATCCACAGATACGCAGTATTTT. It is translated as CASSLKSTDTQYF.

This chain joins TRBV9 and TRBJ2-7, with D maybe TRBD1 (6 bases). CDR3 length equals 14 residues. CDR1 and CDR2 from the germline V gene are SGDLS and YYNGEE. Trimming left V 4 bases short and J 0 bases short, with 11 bases between. The CDR3 region has the DNA TGTGCCAGCAGCCAACAGGGTAACTCCTACGAGCAGTACTTC. Amino acids: CASSQQGNSYEQYF.

This clonotype turned up a few times. This chain joins TRBV19 and TRBJ1-2, with D perhaps TRBD1 (6 bases). Germline CDR1 LNHDA, CDR2 SQIVND (reference sequence). Between the trimmed V and J ends, which lost 7 bases and 4 bases, there was a span of 16 bases. The CDR3 has 14 amino acids. CDR3 in DNA: TGTGCCAGTACCCTCCGGACAGAAACCTATGGCTACACCTTC. Its protein product is CASTLRTETYGYTF.

This clonotype came up many times. This chain connects TRBV7-8 to TRBJ2-3; D is perhaps TRBD1 or TRBD2 (6 bases each). Trimming removed 2 bases at V and 6 bases at J, with 15 bases between. Germline V gene data show CDR1 as SGHVS and CDR2 as FQNEAQ. This CDR3 comprises 15 residues. The CDR3 here is CASSLSRWGADTQYF. The CDR3 DNA follows: TGTGCCAGCAGCTTAAGCCGTTGGGGGGCGGATACGCAGTATTTT. Together with reference TRBV7-8 and TRBJ2-3, the CDR3 gives the full variable domain: GAGVSQSPRYKVAKRGQDVALRCDPISGHVSLFWYQQALGQGPEFLTYFQNEAQLDKSGLPSDRFFAERPEGSVSTLKIQRTQQEDSAVYLCASSLSRWGADTQYFGPGTRLTVL.

The chain combines TRBV9 with TRBJ2-1; D assignment may be TRBD1 or TRBD2 (5 bases each). V shed 4 bases and J shed 4 bases, with 12 bases lying between them. The CDR3 runs to 14 residues. CDR1 and CDR2 from the germline V gene are SGDLS and YYNGEE. CDR3 DNA sequence: TGTGCCAGCAGCCCCGGGGACGGGTACAATGAGCAGTTCTTC. Amino acid sequence: CASSPGDGYNEQFF.

The J gene is TRBJ2-6, the V gene TRBV7-8; a possible D gene is TRBD2 (5 bases). Trimming stripped 0 bases from V and 0 bases from J, with 6 bases between. This CDR3 contains 16 residues. CDR1 and CDR2 from the germline V gene are SGHVS and FQNEAQ. Here the CDR3 DNA reads TGTGCCAGCAGCTTAGCGGAGGCCTCTGGGGCCAACGTCCTGACTTTC. As protein: CASSLAEASGANVLTF.

There are many counts of this clonotype. The V and J genes are TRBV2 and TRBJ2-7; D might be TRBD1 or TRBD2, each matching 5 bases. The CDR3 is 14 amino acids. From germline, CDR1 is SNHLY and CDR2 FYNNEI. V was cut by 9 bases and J by 0 bases, with 15 bases left in between. The CDR3 nucleotides read TGTGCCAGTCACGGGACCGAGACCTCCTACGAGCAGTACTTC. Translating it yields CASHGTETSYEQYF. Full variable domain (outside the CDR3, taken from reference TRBV2 and TRBJ2-7): EPEVTQTPSHQVTQMGQEVILRCVPISNHLYFYWYRQILGQKVEFLVSFYNNEISEKSEIFDDQFSVERPDGSNFTLKIRSTKLEDSAMYFCASHGTETSYEQYFGPGTRLTVT.

The CDR3 nucleotides are TGTGCCATCAGTGATTACAATGAGCAGTTCTTC. It encodes CAISDYNEQFF. The genes are TRBV10-3 and TRBJ2-1; D uncertain. The CDR3 runs 11 residues. V was shortened by 3 bases and J by 4 bases, with 1 base between the two germline ends. The V gene's germline CDR1 is ENHRY and CDR2 SYGVKD.

In this sample, this clonotype turned up a few times. V is TRBV19 and J is TRBJ1-3; perhaps TRBD1 as D (5 bases). The CDR3 is made up of 13 amino acids. V lost 8 bases, J lost 10 bases, and 18 bases lay in between. In germline, CDR1 is LNHDA, CDR2 SQIVND (reference sequence). The CDR3, as DNA: TGTGCCAGTCGCGGGAGGTCAGGGAGAACCATATATTTT. As protein: CASRGRSGRTIYF.

This clonotype was detected a few times. This sequence joins TRBV12-3 or TRBV12-4 and TRBJ1-1; 8 nucleotides line up with TRBD1. J lost 1 base, V lost 6 bases, and 4 bases had no gene match. The CDR3 is 14 amino acids. This chain's CDR3 is CASRIQGGNTEAFF. The CDR3 DNA reads as TGTGCCAGCAGAATACAGGGGGGGAACACTGAAGCTTTCTTT.

There are many counts of this clonotype. The gene calls are TRBV9 and TRBJ2-5; 7 bases line up with TRBD2. The CDR3 is made up of 16 amino acids. J lost 4 bases, V lost 0 bases, and 9 bases had no gene match. In germline, CDR1 is SGDLS, CDR2 YYNGEE. The CDR3 loop is CASSVDPLAVGETQYF. CDR3 in DNA: TGTGCCAGCAGCGTAGACCCGCTAGCGGTAGGAGAGACCCAGTACTTC.

Points on this clonotype: The final CDR3 position lacks the conserved phenylalanine or tryptophan, pointing to a likely read error. The V and J genes are TRBV20-1 and TRBJ2-3, with D possibly matching TRBD1 (6 bases). The CDR3 consists of 14 residues. Germline lookup yields CDR1 DFQATT and CDR2 SNEGSKA (reference sequence). The V and J ends lost 2 bases and 2 bases respectively, with 11 bases between them. The CDR3 protein is CSARKSGATDTQYS. CDR3 sequence (DNA): TGCAGTGCTAGAAAATCAGGGGCCACAGATACGCAGTATTCT.

This clonotype was seen ten or more times. The genes are TRBV3-1 and TRBJ2-5, with no clear D. The CDR3 contains 14 residues. Trimming took off 4 bases at V and 5 bases at J, with 14 bases between the two ends. Germline CDR1 is LGHDT and CDR2 is YNNKEL (reference sequence). The CDR3 nucleotides read TGTGCCAGCAGCCTCAGCGTACAAGCGGAGACCCAGTACTTC. Encoded protein: CASSLSVQAETQYF.

The V call is TRBV6-1, the J call TRBJ1-5; a weak D match, TRBD1 (6 bases). This CDR3 spans 15 amino acids. Trimming pared 5 bases from V and 0 bases from J, leaving 11 bases between. Germline assignment: CDR1 MNHNS and CDR2 SASEGT. This CDR3 reads CASSNRDYSNQPQHF. Written as DNA, the CDR3 is TGTGCCAGCAGTAACAGGGATTATAGCAATCAGCCCCAGCATTTT.

Comments on this clonotype: Given a much more abundant clone one base away, this may be a read error. This chain uses TRBV12-3 or TRBV12-4 with TRBJ2-3; D gene unclear. This CDR3 comprises 14 residues. The V and J ends lost 8 bases and 2 bases respectively, with 14 bases between them. CDR3 sequence: CASFSGAFTDTQYF. CDR3 DNA: TGTGCCAGCTTTTCCGGAGCCTTCACAGATACGCAGTATTTT.

The gene calls are TRBV28 and TRBJ1-6; tentative D call: TRBD1 (5 bases). This CDR3 is built from 13 residues. Germline V gives CDR1 MDHEN, CDR2 SYDVKM. The V and J ends lost 8 bases and 5 bases respectively, with 10 bases between them. The CDR3 DNA is TGTGCCAGCTGCCAGGGCAATAATTCACCCCTCCACTTT. Its translation is CASCQGNNSPLHF. The whole variable domain, remainder taken from reference TRBV28 and TRBJ1-6, is DVKVTQSSRYLVKRTGEKVFLECVQDMDHENMFWYRQDPGLGLRLIYFSYDVKMKEKGDIPEGYSVSREKKERFSLILESASTNQTSMYLCASCQGNNSPLHFGNGTRLTVT.

CDR3 nucleotides: TGCAGTGCTCGGGGACTAGCCAGAGATACGCAGTATTTT. This sequence encodes CSARGLARDTQYF. The chain uses TRBV20-1 and TRBJ2-3, with 9 bases aligning to TRBD2. The CDR3 spans 13 residues. The V gene end was trimmed by 5 bases and the J gene end by 5 bases; junction bases not matched to a gene: 5. Per germline, CDR1 DFQATT and CDR2 SNEGSKA (reference sequence).

The CDR3 here is CSVTGQLDNEQFF. CDR3 coding DNA: TGCAGCGTTACGGGACAGCTAGACAATGAGCAGTTCTTC. The V call is TRBV29-1, the J call TRBJ2-1; TRBD1 matches at 7 bases. The CDR3 extends over 13 amino acids. CDR1 and CDR2 (germline): SQVTM, ANQGSEA. Trimming at V came to 5 bases and at J to 5 bases, leaving 6 bases not matched to a gene.

This clonotype was observed many times. V usage is TRBV2 and J usage is TRBJ2-1; 14 bases fit TRBD2. V shed 1 base and J 5 bases; nucleotides not matched to a gene: 4. The germline CDR1 and CDR2 sequences are SNHLY and FYNNEI. CDR3 size: 17 residues. CDR3 in DNA: TGTGCCAGCAGTGAAGGGACGGGACTAGCGGGAGACAATGAGCAGTTCTTC. Protein: CASSEGTGLAGDNEQFF.

This clonotype was seen repeatedly, ten times or more. The chain combines TRBV3-1 with TRBJ2-5, with D perhaps matching TRBD1 (6 bases). CDR1 and CDR2 from the germline V gene are LGHDT and YNNKEL (reference sequence). Between the trimmed V and J ends, which lost 1 base and 2 bases, there was a span of 11 bases. This CDR3 has 15 residues. The CDR3 nucleotides read TGTGCCAGCAGCCAAGCCAGGGGTAAGCAAGAGACCCAGTACTTC. Protein sequence: CASSQARGKQETQYF.

The chain links TRBV12-3 or TRBV12-4 to TRBJ1-6; 7 bases are a match to TRBD1. CDR3 size: 12 residues. Trimming at V came to 6 bases and at J to 14 bases, leaving 7 bases not matched to a gene. The CDR3 loop is CASSLSGGALHF. The DNA for the CDR3 is TGTGCCAGCAGCCTCTCAGGGGGAGCCCTCCACTTT.

The chain is built from TRBV3-1 and TRBJ2-3; the match to TRBD2 covers 7 bases. The CDR3 covers 16 residues. The germline V gene has CDR1 LGHDT and CDR2 YNNKEL (reference sequence). With V trimmed by 2 bases and J by 3 bases, 8 bases remained unmatched. The CDR3 protein is CASSQRGGRKTDTQYF. As DNA, the CDR3 is TGTGCCAGCAGCCAACGGGGCGGGAGAAAGACAGATACGCAGTATTTT.